The T cell receptor beta chain under discussion was sequenced for a study of identical twins. TCRdb called the 5' RACE reads again in MiXCR, with one record for every CDR3 protein. This sample carries 210,000 or so distinct CDR3 sequences, less than 20% of them seen once, and the ten largest clones take around two fifths. This CDR3 has 15 residues. The junction had 10 bases not matched to a gene; V was cut back by 7 bases and J by 5 bases. Germline CDR1 reads SGHKS; CDR2 reads YYEKEE (reference sequence). This sample was also put to use in a study of T cells expressing NK-cell markers.

The V gene is TRBV5-5, the J gene TRBJ2-3; 10 nucleotides line up with TRBD1. Sequenced: CD8+ T cells sorted from blood. The receptor was derived from a woman younger than 30 in good health. For the CDR3, the DNA is TGTGCCAGCCGTCTTGACAGGGGGCTTATAGATACGCAGTATTTT. As protein: CASRLDRGLIDTQYF.